This T cell receptor beta chain was documented in a study of early T cells in non-severe SARS-CoV-2 infection. Attached unique molecular identifiers marked individual cDNA molecules. TCRdb used MiXCR to reprocess the 5' RACE reads, holding one entry per CDR3 protein. The repertoire has tens of thousands of distinct CDR3 sequences, roughly 10% of them found once; the top ten carry around 6.1%. Overall study results and limits: VDJdb matching skewed toward anti-spike CD8 responses, missing private and CD4 specificities.

Germline trimming cut 4 bases from V and 10 bases from J; bases unmatched to any gene: 16. This CDR3 has 16 residues. The germline gives CDR1 KGHSH, CDR2 LQKENI. In this sample, this clonotype turned up a few times. What it binds is unknown. The sequence derives from an adult who was a healthcare worker with PCR-confirmed SARS-CoV-2 infection or an uninfected control (not recorded which). This rearrangement joins TRBV18 to TRBJ2-1; 7 positions agree with TRBD2. The sample consisted of whole blood. The CDR3 is CASSRSGGSVLGEQFF. The DNA of the CDR3 is TGTGCCAGCTCACGATCCGGCGGGAGTGTCTTGGGCGAGCAGTTCTTC.